A selection of T cell receptor beta chains follows, all from one sample in a study of blood T cell repertoires in COVID-19. Assay used: immunoSEQ multiplex PCR; TCRdb lists only in-frame clones, some missing. The data contain roughly 200,000 clones, 75% to 90% of them singletons. The sequencing input was peripheral blood. All receptors derive from a woman aged 40 to 50 with COVID-19, enrolled during active disease. Both conserved end residues are part of each CDR3. Each record gives: J gene, clone size, V gene, D gene, CDR3 protein. A D gene is named only where the DNA matches it firmly. A row's size may be missing; if present it is once, few, many or a size class.

TRBJ1-2	once	TRBV5-3	TRBD1	CARSLEAGGELNYGYTF
TRBJ2-7	.	TRBV2	TRBD1	CASSRQGMYEQYF
TRBJ1-4	.	TRBV10-3	TRBD1	CAISGRQGNEKLFF
TRBJ2-3	.	TRBV3-1/TRBV3-2	TRBD2	CASRSRLAGASTDTQYF
TRBJ2-4	.	TRBV19	.	CASSQWPENIQYF
TRBJ1-3	.	TRBV28	.	CASSLEDSSGNTIYF
TRBJ2-7	.	TRBV6-1	TRBD1	CASSESGQGLYEQYF
TRBJ2-1	.	TRBV6-5	TRBD1	CASSYAGTGAYNEQFF
TRBJ2-2	.	TRBV18	TRBD2	CASSPRYSGGAANTGELFF
TRBJ2-7	.	TRBV6-2/TRBV6-3	.	CASSSRFNRGFEQYF
TRBJ1-1	.	TRBV28	TRBD1	CASTGTGNTEAFF
TRBJ1-2	.	TRBV15	.	CATSVRGSFYGYTF
TRBJ2-1	.	TRBV6-5	TRBD1	CASSTEQGASFF
TRBJ2-7	.	TRBV28	TRBD2	CASSLRAGGEYF
TRBJ2-7	.	TRBV5-1	.	CASSVVGGSYEQYF
TRBJ2-1	many	TRBV6-1	.	CASSEWDSSSYNEQFF
TRBJ2-1	few	TRBV19	TRBD2	CASRTSGTYEQFF
TRBJ1-6	few	TRBV7-8	.	CASSLVPGSPLHF
TRBJ1-2	.	TRBV5-1	.	CASSPDRLDGYTF
TRBJ1-3	.	TRBV6-1	TRBD1	CASSEVTGLNTIYF
TRBJ2-2	.	TRBV7-9	TRBD2	CASSFQDGRGTGELFF
TRBJ1-2	.	TRBV7-9	.	CASSLQTDYGYTF
TRBJ2-7	few	TRBV6-5	.	CASTVGGEQYF
TRBJ1-6	.	TRBV13	TRBD1	CASSSTGDYNSPLHF
TRBJ2-1	.	TRBV6-6	.	CASTLGVYNEQFF
TRBJ1-3	.	TRBV20-1	.	CSAWAGNTIYF
TRBJ2-1	.	TRBV7-9	TRBD2	CASSLALTGGNEQFF
TRBJ1-5	few	TRBV7-9	.	CASSLSSFNQPQHF
TRBJ1-1	.	TRBV5-6	TRBD1	CASSSGTGGAEAFF
TRBJ2-3	.	TRBV2	TRBD2	CASRPTSGPTDTQYF
TRBJ1-1	.	TRBV19	.	CASSIDLSGLNTEAFF
TRBJ2-3	.	TRBV4-1	TRBD2	CASSQDPQASGGDTQYF
TRBJ1-6	.	TRBV5-8	.	CASSQTIAFRANSPLHF
TRBJ2-6	.	TRBV5-5	.	CASSLSDRLRAGANVLTF
TRBJ1-1	.	TRBV7-7	.	CASSLNRGTEAFF
TRBJ1-2	few	TRBV19	.	CASSISTGNYGYTF
TRBJ2-2	.	TRBV28	TRBD2	CASSSRLAGVTGELFF
TRBJ2-7	.	TRBV2	TRBD1	CASRDRGQEQYF
TRBJ2-7	.	TRBV2	.	CAIPRGPYEQYF
TRBJ1-1	.	TRBV19	.	CASSIFQGLRANTEAFF
TRBJ2-7	.	TRBV5-8	.	CASSLGAGRQSYEQYF
TRBJ1-1	once	TRBV6-5	.	CASQSGTEAFF
TRBJ2-3	few	TRBV6-6	TRBD1	CASSLRDRSTDTQYF
TRBJ2-7	.	TRBV14	.	CASSQETGVHEQYF
TRBJ2-2	.	TRBV7-3	.	CASSFESAGELFF
TRBJ1-2	few	TRBV11-2	.	CASSLDRVRALLYGYTF
TRBJ2-7	.	TRBV9	.	CASSGTGLREQYF
TRBJ1-1	few	TRBV5-1	.	CASSLGAAGEAFF
TRBJ1-6	.	TRBV27	.	CASSFYYRDNSPLHF
TRBJ2-2	.	TRBV28	.	CASSLVWPLPGELFF
TRBJ1-6	.	TRBV5-1	.	CASRLVRFYNSPLHF
TRBJ2-3	.	TRBV4-1	.	CASSQNRGGTQYF
TRBJ2-2	.	TRBV12-3/TRBV12-4	TRBD2	CASWGGYTGELFF